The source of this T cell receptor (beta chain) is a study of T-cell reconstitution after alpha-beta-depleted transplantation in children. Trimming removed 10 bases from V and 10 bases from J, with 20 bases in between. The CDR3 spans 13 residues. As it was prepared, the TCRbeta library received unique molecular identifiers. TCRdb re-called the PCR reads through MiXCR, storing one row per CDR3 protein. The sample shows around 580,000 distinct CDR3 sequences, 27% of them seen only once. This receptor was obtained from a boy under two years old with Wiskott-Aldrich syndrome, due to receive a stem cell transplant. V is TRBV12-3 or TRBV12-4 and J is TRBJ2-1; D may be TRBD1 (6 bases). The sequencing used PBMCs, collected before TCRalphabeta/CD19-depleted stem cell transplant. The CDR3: CATRGTPFIEQFF. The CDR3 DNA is TGTGCCACTAGAGGGACACCGTTTATCGAGCAGTTCTTC.